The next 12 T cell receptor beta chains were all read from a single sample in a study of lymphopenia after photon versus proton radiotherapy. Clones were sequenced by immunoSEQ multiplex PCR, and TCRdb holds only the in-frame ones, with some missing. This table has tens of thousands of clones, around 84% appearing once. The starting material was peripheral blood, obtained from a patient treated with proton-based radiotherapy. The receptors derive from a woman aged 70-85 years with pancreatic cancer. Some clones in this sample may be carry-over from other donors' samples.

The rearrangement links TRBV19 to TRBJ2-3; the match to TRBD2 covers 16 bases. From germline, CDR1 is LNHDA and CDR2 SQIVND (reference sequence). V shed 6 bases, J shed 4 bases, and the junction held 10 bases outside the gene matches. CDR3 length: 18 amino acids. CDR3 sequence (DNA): TGTGCCAGTAGCAGACAATCGGGACTAGCGGGAGGGCCAGATACGCAGTATTTT. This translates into CASSRQSGLAGGPDTQYF.

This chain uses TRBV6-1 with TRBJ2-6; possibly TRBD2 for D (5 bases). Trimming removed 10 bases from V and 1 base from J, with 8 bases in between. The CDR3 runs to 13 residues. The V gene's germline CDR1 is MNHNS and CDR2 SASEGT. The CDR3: CATRLSGANVLTF. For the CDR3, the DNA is TGTGCCACCCGACTATCTGGGGCCAACGTCCTGACTTTC.

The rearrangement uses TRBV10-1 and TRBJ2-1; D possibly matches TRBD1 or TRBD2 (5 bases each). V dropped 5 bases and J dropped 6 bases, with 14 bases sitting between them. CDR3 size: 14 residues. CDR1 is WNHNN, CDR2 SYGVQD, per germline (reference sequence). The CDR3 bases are TGCGCCAGCAGTCCCGTGGGACGCCGCAATGAGCAGTTCTTC. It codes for CASSPVGRRNEQFF.

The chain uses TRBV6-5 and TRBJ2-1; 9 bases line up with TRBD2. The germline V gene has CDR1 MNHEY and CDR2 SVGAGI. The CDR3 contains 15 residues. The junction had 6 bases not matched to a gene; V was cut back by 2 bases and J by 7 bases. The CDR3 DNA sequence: TGTGCCAGCAGTTACGGCGGGAGGGTAGAAAATGAGCAGTTCTTC. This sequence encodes CASSYGGRVENEQFF.

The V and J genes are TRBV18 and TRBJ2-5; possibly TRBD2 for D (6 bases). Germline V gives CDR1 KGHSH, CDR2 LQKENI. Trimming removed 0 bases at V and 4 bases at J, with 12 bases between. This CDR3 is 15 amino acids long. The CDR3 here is CASSPPGGLSETQYF. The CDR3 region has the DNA TGTGCCAGCTCACCACCGGGGGGTTTATCAGAGACCCAGTACTTC.

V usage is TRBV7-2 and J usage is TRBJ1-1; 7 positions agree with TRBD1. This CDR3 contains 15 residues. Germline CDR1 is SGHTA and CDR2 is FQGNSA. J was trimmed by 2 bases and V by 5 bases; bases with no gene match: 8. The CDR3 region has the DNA TGTGCCAGCAGCCCCCAGGGGGGTCTCAACACTGAAGCTTTCTTT. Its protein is CASSPQGGLNTEAFF.

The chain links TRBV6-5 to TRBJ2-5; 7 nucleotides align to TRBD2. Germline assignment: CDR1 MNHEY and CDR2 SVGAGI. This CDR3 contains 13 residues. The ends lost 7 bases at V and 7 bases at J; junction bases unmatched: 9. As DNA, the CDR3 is TGTGCCAGCATGGGGCGGGGAGGGGCGACCCAGTACTTC. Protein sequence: CASMGRGGATQYF.

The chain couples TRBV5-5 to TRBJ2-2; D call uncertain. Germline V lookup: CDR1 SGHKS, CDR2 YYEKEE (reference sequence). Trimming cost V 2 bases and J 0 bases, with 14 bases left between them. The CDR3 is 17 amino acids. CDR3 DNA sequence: TGTGCCAGCAGCTTAAAAGGGATAGGGACGAACACCGGGGAGCTGTTTTTT. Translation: CASSLKGIGTNTGELFF.

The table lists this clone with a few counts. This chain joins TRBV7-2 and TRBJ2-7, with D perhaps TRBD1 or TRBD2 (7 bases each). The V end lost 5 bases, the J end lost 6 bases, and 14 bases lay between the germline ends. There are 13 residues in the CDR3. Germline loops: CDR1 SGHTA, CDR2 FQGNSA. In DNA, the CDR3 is TGTGCCAGCAGCCAGGGGGGGCTATTCGAGCAGTACTTC. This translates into CASSQGGLFEQYF.

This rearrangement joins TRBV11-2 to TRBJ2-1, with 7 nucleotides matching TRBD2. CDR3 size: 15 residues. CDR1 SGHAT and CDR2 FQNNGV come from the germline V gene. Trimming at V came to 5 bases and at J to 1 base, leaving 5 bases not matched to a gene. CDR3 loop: CASSPREGSYNEQFF. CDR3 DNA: TGTGCCAGCAGCCCTAGGGAGGGGTCCTACAATGAGCAGTTCTTC.

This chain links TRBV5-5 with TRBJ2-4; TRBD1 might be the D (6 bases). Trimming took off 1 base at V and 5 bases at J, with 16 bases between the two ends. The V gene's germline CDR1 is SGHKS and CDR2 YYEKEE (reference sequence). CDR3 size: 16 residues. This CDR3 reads CASSLLNRDPQNIQYF. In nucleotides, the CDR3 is TGTGCCAGCAGCTTGCTTAACAGGGACCCTCAAAACATTCAGTACTTC.

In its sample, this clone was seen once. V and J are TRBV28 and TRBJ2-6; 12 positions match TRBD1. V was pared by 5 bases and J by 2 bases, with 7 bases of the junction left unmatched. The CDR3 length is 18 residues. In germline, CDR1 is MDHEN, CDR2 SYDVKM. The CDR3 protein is CASSDAGQGAPGANVLTF. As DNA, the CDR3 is TGTGCCAGCAGTGACGCGGGACAGGGGGCGCCTGGGGCCAACGTCCTGACTTTC.